A single sample is the source of the 26 T cell receptor beta chains below, sequenced in a study of post-analysis software for immune sequencing data. General study findings and limits: Higher frequency in patients than in controls was seen for five TRBV segments, with TRBV5-6, TRBV5-1 and TRBV20-1 among them.

No antigen is known for these receptors. The library was made from cDNA and included unique molecular identifiers. TCRdb re-called the PCR reads through MiXCR, storing one row per CDR3 protein. The sample consists of 750,000 to 950,000 distinct CDR3 sequences, 53% of them appearing once. The source material was blood. The source is a girl aged 10-17 years with multiple sclerosis.

This chain uses TRBV12-3 or TRBV12-4 with TRBJ2-1, with D perhaps given as TRBD1 or TRBD2 (5 bases each). V shed 6 bases and J shed 9 bases, with 15 bases lying between them. The CDR3 is 13 residues long. The CDR3 region is CASSAARDGEQFF. CDR3 DNA: TGTGCCAGCAGCGCCGCCAGGGACGGTGAGCAGTTCTTC.

CDR3 bases: TGTGCCAGCAGCTTAAGGGGGATGGCTGGGGCCAACGTCCTGACTTTC. It is translated as CASSLRGMAGANVLTF. J is TRBJ2-6 and V is TRBV7-2; maybe TRBD1 (6 bases). CDR1 and CDR2 (germline): SGHTA, FQGNSA. This CDR3 spans 16 amino acids. V was trimmed by 2 bases and J by 2 bases, leaving 10 bases between them.

This clonotype was observed a few times. Since a much larger clone is just one base distant, this may be a read error. The chain employs TRBV2 and TRBJ2-5; 7 bases are shared with TRBD1. The J segment lost 3 bases and the V segment lost 1 base, leaving 5 bases of the junction unmatched. This CDR3 contains 15 residues. CDR1 and CDR2 from the germline V gene are SNHLY and FYNNEI. As DNA, the CDR3 is TGTGCCAGCAGTGAAGGGCACAGGGGCGAAGAGACCCAGTACTTC. It specifies CASSEGHRGEETQYF.

This clonotype was seen a few times. The chain carries TRBV4-1 and TRBJ1-3; 8 nucleotides match TRBD1. This CDR3 contains 16 residues. After removal of 5 bases from V and 3 bases from J, the junction contained 9 bases not matched to a gene. CDR1 and CDR2 from the germline V gene are MGHRA and YSYEKL. The DNA of the CDR3 is TGCGCCAGCAGCTCCCTGGCCAGGGGGCTTGGAAACACCATATATTTT. Translation gives CASSSLARGLGNTIYF.

This clonotype was seen a few times. The chain links TRBV11-2 to TRBJ2-1, with 12 bases lining up with TRBD2. V lost 2 bases to trimming and J lost 7 bases; unmatched junction nucleotides: 3. The germline V gene encodes CDR1 SGHAT and CDR2 FQNNGV. The CDR3 covers 15 residues. CDR3 residues: CASSLLAGGRNEQFF. The CDR3 coding sequence is TGTGCCAGCAGCTTACTAGCGGGAGGGAGGAATGAGCAGTTCTTC.

This chain joins TRBV27 and TRBJ2-2; D is uncertain. The CDR3 is 13 amino acids. In germline, CDR1 is MNHEY, CDR2 SMNVEV (reference sequence). V lost 5 bases to trimming and J lost 7 bases, with 11 bases between them. CDR3 in DNA: TGTGCCAGCAGTCCGTCTCTGGGCGGGGAGCTGTTTTTT. It encodes CASSPSLGGELFF.

A remark on this clonotype: The junction shows a germline mismatch at one end, possibly a read error. This sequence joins TRBV6-5 and TRBJ2-2, with D hard to call. Germline V CDR1 and CDR2: MNHEY, SVGAGI. The CDR3 has 14 amino acids. The CDR3 DNA reads TGTACCAGCAGTTTTCTGGGTAGCACCGGGGAGCTGTTTTTT. Translating gives CTSSFLGSTGELFF.

The chain links TRBV20-1 to TRBJ2-1; 10 nucleotides align to TRBD2. The CDR3 is made up of 13 amino acids. J lost 9 bases, V lost 2 bases, and 4 bases had no gene match. Germline lookup yields CDR1 DFQATT and CDR2 SNEGSKA (reference sequence). This CDR3 is CSARLAGEGEQFF. The CDR3 coding sequence is TGCAGTGCTAGACTAGCGGGAGAGGGTGAGCAGTTCTTC.

This chain links TRBV7-9 with TRBJ1-2, with TRBD1 matching 9 bases. CDR3 length: 15 amino acids. CDR1 and CDR2 from the germline V gene are SEHNR and FQNEAQ (reference sequence). Trimming took 5 bases from V and 8 from J; bases not matched to a gene: 12. The CDR3 nucleotides read TGTGCCAGCAGCCATGACACCGGGACAGGGTTCGGCTACACCTTC. Residues: CASSHDTGTGFGYTF.

This clonotype was observed a handful of times. The chain uses TRBV9 and TRBJ2-3; 8 bases align to TRBD2. The V segment lost 4 bases and the J segment 6 bases; nucleotides outside the gene matches: 13. There are 16 residues in the CDR3. CDR1 is SGDLS, CDR2 YYNGEE, per germline. The CDR3 loop is CASSTRLDGRGDTQYF. CDR3 DNA: TGTGCCAGCAGCACCCGACTAGACGGGAGGGGGGATACGCAGTATTTT.

The chain recombines TRBV15 with TRBJ2-5, with D maybe TRBD1 (6 bases). V lost 2 bases to trimming and J lost 0 bases, with 10 bases between them. Per the germline V gene, CDR1 is LNHNV and CDR2 is YYDKDF (reference sequence). This CDR3 has 15 residues. The CDR3 bases are TGTGCCACCAGCAGACCTCGGACAGACCAAGAGACCCAGTACTTC. Residues: CATSRPRTDQETQYF. Supplemented by reference TRBV15 and TRBJ2-5, the full variable domain reads DAMVIQNPRYQVTQFGKPVTLSCSQTLNHNVMYWYQQKSSQAPKLLFHYYDKDFNNEADTPDNFQSRRPNTSFCFLDIRSPGLGDTAMYLCATSRPRTDQETQYFGPGTRLLVL.

The chain links TRBV16 to TRBJ1-5; unclear D gene. The CDR3 consists of 12 residues. V was cut by 4 bases and J by 9 bases, with 10 bases left in between. Germline-derived CDR1 and CDR2 are KGHSY and FQNENV. This CDR3 reads CASSPPRGPQHF. In nucleotides, the CDR3 is TGTGCCAGCAGCCCCCCCCGAGGGCCCCAGCATTTT.

This chain connects TRBV7-9 to TRBJ2-1, with 9 bases aligning to TRBD2. The germline V gene encodes CDR1 SEHNR and CDR2 FQNEAQ (reference sequence). V lost 5 bases, J lost 4 bases, and 9 bases stayed unmatched. This CDR3 spans 16 amino acids. In DNA form, the CDR3 reads TGTGCCAGCAGCCTTGACGCGGGAGGGGTTTACAATGAGCAGTTCTTC. It encodes CASSLDAGGVYNEQFF. Based on the CDR3 plus reference TRBV7-9 and TRBJ2-1, the full variable domain is DTGVSQNPRHKITKRGQNVTFRCDPISEHNRLYWYRQTLGQGPEFLTYFQNEAQLEKSRLLSDRFSAERPKGSFSTLEIQRTEQGDSAMYLCASSLDAGGVYNEQFFGPGTRLTVL.

The genes are TRBV6-5 and TRBJ2-5; 8 bases agree with TRBD2. The germline V gene has CDR1 MNHEY and CDR2 SVGAGI. The CDR3 loop spans 16 amino acids. The ends lost 4 bases at V and 11 bases at J; junction bases unmatched: 18. CDR3 nucleotides: TGTGCCAGCAGTTCTCCCTCCAGCGGGAGATACGGTGAGCAGTACTTC. Protein: CASSSPSSGRYGEQYF.

This chain uses TRBV7-6 with TRBJ2-3; D is possibly TRBD1 or TRBD2 (5 bases each). Trimming stripped 5 bases from V and 4 bases from J, with 13 bases between. The CDR3 totals 14 residues. Germline CDR1 and CDR2: SGHVS and FNYEAQ. CDR3 sequence: CASSLKRGADTQYF. CDR3 DNA sequence: TGTGCCAGCAGCCTCAAGAGGGGCGCAGATACGCAGTATTTT.

With regard to this clonotype: The junction departs from the called germline gene at one end, perhaps through a read error. V is TRBV5-1 and J is TRBJ2-5; TRBD2 aligns across 14 bases. The germline V gene has CDR1 SGHRS and CDR2 YFSETQ. This CDR3 has 15 amino acids. The CDR3 loop is CASNLGLAGVNEQYF. DNA for the CDR3: TGCGCCAGCAACTTGGGACTAGCGGGAGTCAATGAGCAGTACTTC.

This clonotype turned up a few times. The CDR3 loop is CASSLTNRHTEAFF. CDR3 nucleotides: TGTGCCAGCAGCTTAACGAACAGGCACACTGAAGCTTTCTTT. The V gene is TRBV5-5, the J gene TRBJ1-1, with D tentatively TRBD1 (5 bases). Trimming removed 2 bases from V and 3 bases from J, with 11 bases in between. The CDR3 spans 14 residues. Per the germline V gene, CDR1 is SGHKS and CDR2 is YYEKEE (reference sequence).

This chain connects TRBV29-1 to TRBJ2-3; TRBD2 might be the D (6 bases). This CDR3 spans 13 amino acids. Germline V lookup: CDR1 SQVTM, CDR2 ANQGSEA. The germline V and J ends were trimmed by 1 base and 4 bases, with 9 bases remaining between them. The chain's CDR3 is CSVEGDSSDTQYF. In DNA form, the CDR3 reads TGCAGCGTTGAAGGGGACTCCTCAGATACGCAGTATTTT.

This clonotype occurred a few times. This rearrangement joins TRBV4-1 to TRBJ1-2, with D maybe TRBD1 (6 bases). The V end lost 2 bases, the J end lost 3 bases, and 16 bases lay between the germline ends. CDR3 length: 16 residues. Germline values: CDR1 MGHRA, CDR2 YSYEKL. The CDR3 nucleotides are TGCGCCAGCAGCCAATCCTCTCAGGGGTCCGACTATGGCTACACCTTC. Protein: CASSQSSQGSDYGYTF.

This clonotype was observed a handful of times. The chain links TRBV5-1 to TRBJ2-1; D gene ambiguous. Germline V lookup: CDR1 SGHRS, CDR2 YFSETQ. V was shortened by 4 bases and J by 5 bases, with 13 bases between the two germline ends. The CDR3 is made up of 14 amino acids. CDR3 DNA sequence: TGCGCCAGCAGCAATAGCATCCCCCACAATGAGCAGTTCTTC. It yields the protein CASSNSIPHNEQFF.

V usage is TRBV4-2 and J usage is TRBJ2-1; 15 nucleotides match TRBD2. Per the germline V gene, CDR1 is LGHNA and CDR2 is YNFKEQ. Trimming cost V 0 bases and J 4 bases; bases outside gene matches: 7. This CDR3 has 19 residues. The CDR3 DNA reads as TGTGCCAGCAGCCAAGACAGAGGGACTAGCGGGAGGCCTTACAATGAGCAGTTCTTC. This sequence encodes CASSQDRGTSGRPYNEQFF.

This clonotype was counted once. The chain links TRBV30 to TRBJ1-1, with D possibly being TRBD1 (6 bases). Trimming cost V 0 bases and J 0 bases, with 8 bases left between them. The CDR3 consists of 14 residues. The germline V gene encodes CDR1 GTSNPN and CDR2 SVGIG (reference sequence). The CDR3 is CAWSVGGLNTEAFF. The CDR3 bases are TGTGCCTGGAGTGTGGGGGGCTTGAACACTGAAGCTTTCTTT.

In this sample, this clonotype turned up once. J is TRBJ2-5 and V is TRBV25-1; TRBD1 matches at 8 bases. Unmatched junction bases numbered 10, after V lost 5 bases and J lost 5 bases. The CDR3 spans 15 residues. In germline, CDR1 is MGHDK, CDR2 SYGVNS. The CDR3 sequence: CASSPRTGKVETQYF. Written as DNA, the CDR3 is TGTGCCAGCAGTCCCCGGACAGGGAAGGTGGAGACCCAGTACTTC. The complete variable domain, with remaining parts taken from reference TRBV25-1 and TRBJ2-5, reads EADIYQTPRYLVIGTGKKITLECSQTMGHDKMYWYQQDPGMELHLIHYSYGVNSTEKGDLSSESTVSRIRTEHFPLTLESARPSHTSQYLCASSPRTGKVETQYFGPGTRLLVL.

The chain is built from TRBV10-3 and TRBJ2-1; D might be TRBD1 or TRBD2, each matching 6 bases. The germline gives CDR1 ENHRY, CDR2 SYGVKD. V dropped 0 bases and J dropped 9 bases, with 9 bases sitting between them. This CDR3 comprises 13 residues. The CDR3 nucleotides read TGTGCCATCAGTGAGTCGGGGGGCAGTGAGCAGTTCTTC. Translation: CAISESGGSEQFF.

The rearrangement links TRBV7-6 to TRBJ2-4; the match to TRBD2 covers 9 bases. The J call is doubtful: the DNA matches TRBJ2-7 better. The V gene's germline CDR1 is SGHVS and CDR2 FNYEAQ. This CDR3 is 15 amino acids long. Here the CDR3 reads CASSLGSSGVSEQYF. DNA for the CDR3: TGTGCCAGCAGCTTAGGGTCTAGCGGGGTTTCCGAGCAGTACTTC.

Only a few counts were recorded for this clonotype. This rearrangement joins TRBV7-2 to TRBJ1-5; no definite D call. The V gene's germline CDR1 is SGHTA and CDR2 FQGNSA. Trimming took off 2 bases at V and 5 bases at J, with 7 bases between the two ends. This CDR3 is 13 amino acids long. The CDR3 loop is CASSLSPDQPQHF. CDR3 DNA: TGTGCCAGCAGCTTATCCCCAGATCAGCCCCAGCATTTT.